This T cell receptor (beta chain) was profiled in a study of regulatory T cells in long-lasting Graves disease. Study-level background: Patients newly diagnosed with Graves' had been on antithyroid drugs for under 3 months.

Regarding time point: newly diagnosed GD, antithyroid drugs for less than 3 months. The TCR library used RNA extracted from PBMCs. Approximately 8.2-milliliter peripheral blood samples went into EDTA tubes. The length of the CDR3 is 16 residues. Germline values: CDR1 MNHEY, CDR2 SVGAGI. Trimming shortened V by 0 bases and J by 2 bases, and 11 bases separated the two germline ends. This clonotype turned up a few times. A much larger clonotype is one base distant, so this may be a read error. To make TCR beta libraries, researchers used iRepertoire HTBI primers and Arm-PCR of CDR3 regions. TCRdb recomputed calls from the multiplex PCR reads with MiXCR, one row per CDR3 protein. The sample contains 540,000 or so distinct CDR3 sequences, 13% of which appear only once. This sample was shared with a second study, whose subject was T cells in Graves' hyperthyroidism and ophthalmopathy. That report adds: Most thyroid clonotypes with frequency above 0.001 were detected in blood.

The V call is TRBV6-5, the J call TRBJ1-3; D is uncertain. This TCR was recovered from a man younger than 45 with Graves disease. This sample comprised peripheral blood mononuclear cells (PBMCs), obtained at new diagnosis, from a patient treated with antithyroid drugs. The CDR3 reads CASSYSTAAAGNTIYF. The CDR3 bases are TGTGCCAGCAGTTACTCGACTGCCGCTGCTGGAAACACCATATATTTT.